Described below is a single TCR beta chain sequence and its context. The record originates from a study of T cells expressing NK-cell markers. Study overall: The study drew TCR beta repertoires from sorted CD3+CD56+NKG2C+, CD3+CD56+NKG2C- and CD3+CD56-NKG2C+ T cells.

TCRdb re-called the 5' RACE reads; one entry per CDR3 protein, DNA not given. The sample totals almost 450,000 distinct CDR3 sequences. This CDR3 has 13 amino acids. The germline V gene has CDR1 LGHNA and CDR2 YSLEER. Sequenced sample: blood T cells: a sorted CD56 or NKG2C T cell subset, CD4+ or CD8+ T cells, or bulk PBMC T cells (not recorded which). This TCR was sampled from a woman aged 18 to 69 in good health. The V and J genes are TRBV4-3 and TRBJ2-5. The CDR3 loop is CASSQRDQETQYF.